The TCR beta chain under discussion was sequenced for a study of blood T cell repertoires in COVID-19. Method: immunoSEQ multiplex PCR; TCRdb's copy keeps in-frame clones and lacks some. The table shows around 76,000 clones, with 65% to 85% occurring only once. CDR1 and CDR2 from the germline V gene are SEHNR and FQNEAQ (reference sequence). The CDR3 covers 17 residues. The trim removed 2 bases at V and 7 bases at J, leaving 13 bases unmatched. The receptor's source is a man aged 50-60 years with COVID-19, enrolled during active disease. The specimen sequenced was peripheral blood. This chain joins TRBV7-9 and TRBJ2-1; 8 nucleotides align to TRBD2. The CDR3 is CASSLRPPSGSMNEQFF. The CDR3 DNA sequence: TGTGCCAGCAGCTTACGGCCCCCCAGCGGGAGTATGAATGAGCAGTTCTTC.